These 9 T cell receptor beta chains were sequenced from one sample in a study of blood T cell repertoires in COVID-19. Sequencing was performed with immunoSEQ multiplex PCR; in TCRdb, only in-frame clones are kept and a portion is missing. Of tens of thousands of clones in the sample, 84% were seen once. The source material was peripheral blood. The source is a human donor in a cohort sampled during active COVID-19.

The chain's CDR3 is CASSLDREGNGYTF. In nucleotides, the CDR3 is TGTGCCAGCAGCCTAGACAGGGAAGGAAATGGCTACACCTTC. The chain recombines TRBV7-9 with TRBJ1-2; 7 bases match TRBD1. V lost 5 bases to trimming and J lost 6 bases; unmatched junction nucleotides: 9. Germline values: CDR1 SEHNR, CDR2 FQNEAQ (reference sequence). The CDR3 totals 14 residues.

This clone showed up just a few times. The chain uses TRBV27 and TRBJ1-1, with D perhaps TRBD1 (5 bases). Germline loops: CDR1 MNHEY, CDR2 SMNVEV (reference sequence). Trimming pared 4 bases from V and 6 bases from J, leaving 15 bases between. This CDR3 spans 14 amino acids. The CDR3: CASSWNHIGAEAFF. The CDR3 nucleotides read TGTGCCAGCAGTTGGAATCATATAGGGGCTGAAGCTTTCTTT.

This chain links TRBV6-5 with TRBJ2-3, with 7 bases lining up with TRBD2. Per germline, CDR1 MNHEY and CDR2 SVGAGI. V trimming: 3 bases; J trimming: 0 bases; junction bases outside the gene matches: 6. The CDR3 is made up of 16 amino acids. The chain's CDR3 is CASSYQPTSSTDTQYF. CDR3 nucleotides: TGTGCCAGCAGTTATCAGCCGACTAGCAGCACAGATACGCAGTATTTT.

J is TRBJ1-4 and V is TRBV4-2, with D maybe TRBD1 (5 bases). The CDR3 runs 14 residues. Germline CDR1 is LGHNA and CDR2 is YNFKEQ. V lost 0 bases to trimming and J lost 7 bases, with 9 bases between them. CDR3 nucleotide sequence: TGTGCCAGCAGCCAAGATCCCGGGGGTGAAAAACTGTTTTTT. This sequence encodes CASSQDPGGEKLFF.

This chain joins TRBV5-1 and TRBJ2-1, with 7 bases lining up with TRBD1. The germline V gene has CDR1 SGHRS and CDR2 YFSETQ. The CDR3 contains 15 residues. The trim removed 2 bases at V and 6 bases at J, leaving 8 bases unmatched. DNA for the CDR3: TGCGCCAGCAGCTTCGGGACAGCGGCCCTCAATGAGCAGTTCTTC. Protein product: CASSFGTAALNEQFF.

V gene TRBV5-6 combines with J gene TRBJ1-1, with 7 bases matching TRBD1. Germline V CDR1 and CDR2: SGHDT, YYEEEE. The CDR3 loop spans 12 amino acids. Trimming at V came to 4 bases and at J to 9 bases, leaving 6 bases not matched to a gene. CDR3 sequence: CASSRTGGKAFF. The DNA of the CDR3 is TGTGCCAGCAGCAGGACAGGTGGGAAAGCTTTCTTT.

Here the CDR3 reads CASSRAGDEGYEQYF. The CDR3 region has the DNA TGTGCCAGCAGCCGGGCGGGGGATGAGGGCTACGAGCAGTACTTC. This rearrangement joins TRBV5-6 to TRBJ2-7, with TRBD2 identical over 7 bases. V lost 4 bases and J lost 3; bases outside the gene matches: 10. CDR3 length: 15 residues. In germline, CDR1 is SGHDT, CDR2 YYEEEE.

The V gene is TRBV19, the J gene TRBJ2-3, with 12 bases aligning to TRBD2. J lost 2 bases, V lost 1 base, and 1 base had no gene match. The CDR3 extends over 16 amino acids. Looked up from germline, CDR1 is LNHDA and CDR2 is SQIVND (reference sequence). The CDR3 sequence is CASSIGTSGTTDTQYF. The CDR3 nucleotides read TGTGCCAGTAGTATAGGGACTAGCGGGACCACAGATACGCAGTATTTT.

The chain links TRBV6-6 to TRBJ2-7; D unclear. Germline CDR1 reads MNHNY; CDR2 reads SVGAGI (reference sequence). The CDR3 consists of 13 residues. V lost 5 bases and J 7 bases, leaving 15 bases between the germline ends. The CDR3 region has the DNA TGTGCCAGCAGTACCCCCAAAGGAGTGGAGCAGTACTTC. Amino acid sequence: CASSTPKGVEQYF.